Listed below are T cell receptor beta chains from one sample, sequenced in a study of cytomegalovirus exposure and HLA in healthy donors. This table comes from immunoSEQ multiplex PCR, and its TCRdb copy is limited to in-frame clones, with some not included. The listing records some 60,000 clones. The sequencing sample was made of PBMCs. These receptors all come from a male donor in good health and CMV-seronegative. The CDR3 runs from the conserved cysteine through the conserved F or W. D genes are given only for firm matches.

D gene	V gene	J gene	CDR3 DNA	CDR3 protein
TRBD1	TRBV19	TRBJ1-1	TGTGCCAGTAGACCGGGACAGGGGGGGATCACTGAAGCTTTCTTT	CASRPGQGGITEAFF
-	TRBV28	TRBJ2-1	TGTGCCAGCAGTTTGGCGGGCGCCTACAATGAGCAGTTCTTC	CASSLAGAYNEQFF
-	TRBV6-1	TRBJ1-2	TGTGCCAGCAGTGAAGCGGGCGGGGGCGACTATGGCTACACCTTC	CASSEAGGGDYGYTF
-	TRBV2	TRBJ1-5	TGTGCCAGCAGCAGGGTTGGCAATCAGCCCCAGCATTTT	CASSRVGNQPQHF
-	TRBV18	TRBJ2-7	TGTGCCAGCTCACCGGGAGGCTACGAGCAGTACTTC	CASSPGGYEQYF
TRBD2	TRBV19	TRBJ2-1	TGTGCCAGTAGTCTACTTTCGGGGGGAAGAAGCTCCTACAATGAGCAGTTCTTC	CASSLLSGGRSSYNEQFF
TRBD1	TRBV7-2	TRBJ1-1	TGTGCCAGCAGCTTCCAGGGGGCTAACACTGAAGCTTTCTTT	CASSFQGANTEAFF
-	TRBV9	TRBJ2-3	TGTGCCAGCAGCGTAGAGGGACTTCGCACAGATAAGCAGTATTTT	CASSVEGLRTDKQYF
-	TRBV7-2	TRBJ2-2	TGTGCCAGCAGCGGTCGGCGGGGGAACACCGGGGAGCTGTTTTTT	CASSGRRGNTGELFF
-	TRBV23-1	TRBJ2-7	TGCGCCAGCAGTCAATCCGGTTACGAGCAGTACTTC	CASSQSGYEQYF
-	TRBV7-9	TRBJ1-2	TGTGCCAGCAGCTTCTCGGGGAACTATGGCTACACCTTC	CASSFSGNYGYTF
TRBD1	TRBV19	TRBJ1-6	TGTGCCAGTAGTACCTGGGACAGTTCACCCCTCCACTTT	CASSTWDSSPLHF